Shown below are 16 T cell receptor beta chains from a single sample sequenced in a study of glioma-infiltrating T cells. TCR alpha and beta CDR3 regions were amplified from RNA using iRepertoire nested multiplex PCR. TCRdb reprocessed the multiplex PCR reads via MiXCR and lists one record per CDR3 protein. Counted here are about 400,000 distinct CDR3 sequences, 41% occurring once; the ten biggest clones make up 12%. The sample taken for sequencing was glioma tissue, nonneoplastic brain tissue, or PBMCs (not recorded which). Every receptor here comes from a human donor with low-grade glioma or glioblastoma, undergoing nonglioma brain surgery, or in good health (not recorded which).

Comments on this clonotype: At one end the junction does not follow the germline gene, possibly because of a read error. J is TRBJ2-3 and V is TRBV27; either TRBD1 or TRBD2 may fit D (5 bases each). The germline V gene encodes CDR1 MNHEY and CDR2 SMNVEV (reference sequence). The CDR3 runs 15 residues. CDR3 nucleotides: TGTGCCAGCAGTCGAGGGGACCGGCACACAAATACGCAGTATTTT. Translating it yields CASSRGDRHTNTQYF.

CDR3 region: CASSFGPLSYTF. The CDR3 bases are TGTGCCAGCAGCTTCGGACCCCTTAGCTACACCTTC. The gene calls are TRBV27 and TRBJ1-2; D gene ambiguous. Germline CDR1 is MNHEY and CDR2 is SMNVEV (reference sequence). The CDR3 covers 12 residues. V lost 6 bases and J 9 bases, leaving 14 bases between the germline ends.

As to this clonotype: The germline gene is not matched at one end of the junction; a read error may be the cause. V is TRBV7-7 and J is TRBJ2-1; TRBD2 aligns across 15 bases. The CDR3 consists of 18 residues. Germline V gene data show CDR1 as SSHAT and CDR2 as FNYEAQ (reference sequence). The CDR3 DNA reads TGCGCCAGCAGCCAACTCGAGAAGGGACTAGCGGGAGGAGATGAGCAGTTCTTC. This codes for CASSQLEKGLAGGDEQFF.

Worth noting for this clonotype: One end of the junction does not line up with germline, which may come from a read error. The J gene is TRBJ1-6, the V gene TRBV20-1; 7 bases map to TRBD1. CDR1 and CDR2 (germline): DFQATT, SNEGSKA (reference sequence). The CDR3 totals 15 residues. The CDR3 DNA reads as TGCAGTGCTAGAGAGGTGAAGGGGGCAGGTTCACCCCTCAACTTT. Translated: CSAREVKGAGSPLNF.

Written as DNA, the CDR3 is TGTGCCAGCAGTTCCGGACAGGGTGGCGAGACCCAGTACTTC. This translates into CASSSGQGGETQYF. The chain recombines TRBV4-2 with TRBJ2-5, with TRBD1 identical over 8 bases. J was trimmed by 5 bases and V by 6 bases; bases with no gene match: 8. Germline V gene sequence: CDR1 LGHNA, CDR2 YNFKEQ. The CDR3 contains 14 residues.

The rearrangement links TRBV7-2 to TRBJ2-7, with D perhaps TRBD1 (6 bases). This CDR3 region has 17 residues. The germline V and J ends were trimmed by 5 bases and 6 bases, with 26 bases remaining between them. Germline values: CDR1 SGHTA, CDR2 FQGNSA. The CDR3 loop is CASSQRASRGPRSEQYF. The CDR3 DNA sequence: TGTGCCAGCAGCCAAAGGGCCAGCAGGGGACCTCGATCCGAGCAGTACTTC. The entire variable domain, with the rest obtained from reference TRBV7-2 and TRBJ2-7, is as follows: GAGVSQSPSNKVTEKGKDVELRCDPISGHTALYWYRQSLGQGLEFLIYFQGNSAPDKSGLPSDRFSAERTGGSVSTLTIQRTQQEDSAVYLCASSQRASRGPRSEQYFGPGTRLTVT.

This clonotype has a handful of counts. The chain is built from TRBV2 and TRBJ2-7, with TRBD1 matching over 11 bases. V shed 3 bases, J shed 5 bases, and the junction held 3 bases outside the gene matches. CDR1 SNHLY and CDR2 FYNNEI come from the germline V gene. The CDR3 is 14 residues long. The CDR3 spells CASSEDRGLHEQYF. The CDR3 DNA sequence: TGTGCCAGCAGTGAGGACAGGGGGCTTCACGAGCAGTACTTC.

Ten or more counts support this clonotype. This chain uses TRBV20-1 with TRBJ2-3; TRBD2 matches 12 bases. The V segment lost 6 bases and the J segment 0 bases; nucleotides outside the gene matches: 4. This CDR3 spans 15 amino acids. The germline CDR1 and CDR2 sequences are DFQATT and SNEGSKA (reference sequence). The CDR3 sequence is CSAGGTSGSTDTQYF. In DNA form, the CDR3 reads TGCAGTGCGGGGGGGACTAGCGGGAGCACAGATACGCAGTATTTT.

This clonotype occurred many times. The gene calls are TRBV27 and TRBJ2-2, with D uncertain. Germline V gene sequence: CDR1 MNHEY, CDR2 SMNVEV (reference sequence). The CDR3 consists of 13 residues. V was shortened by 3 bases and J by 8 bases, with 10 bases between the two germline ends. The CDR3, as DNA: TGTGCCAGCAGTTTTCGAACCTTTGGGGAGCTGTTTTTT. Translated, it gives CASSFRTFGELFF.

This clonotype was counted ten times or more. The chain is built from TRBV20-1 and TRBJ2-3; TRBD2 aligns across 10 bases. Trimming took 6 bases from V and 4 from J; bases not matched to a gene: 7. The CDR3 has 14 amino acids. The germline gives CDR1 DFQATT, CDR2 SNEGSKA (reference sequence). CDR3 region: CSASLAGEADTQYF. CDR3 nucleotide sequence: TGCAGTGCCTCCCTAGCGGGAGAGGCAGATACGCAGTATTTT.

This clonotype has at least ten counts. This chain uses TRBV15 with TRBJ2-4; 8 bases match TRBD2. The CDR3 sequence is 14 residues long. CDR1 is LNHNV, CDR2 YYDKDF, per germline (reference sequence). V trimming: 8 bases; J trimming: 8 bases; junction bases outside the gene matches: 11. The CDR3 nucleotides are TGTGCCACCTCTCCGGGACTAGAGGTTGACATTCAGTACTTC. This encodes CATSPGLEVDIQYF.

This clonotype was recorded a few times. V is TRBV20-1 and J is TRBJ2-3; D could derive from TRBD1 or TRBD2 (5 bases each). V was shortened by 6 bases and J by 4 bases, with 14 bases between the two germline ends. The CDR3 length is 13 residues. The V gene's germline CDR1 is DFQATT and CDR2 SNEGSKA (reference sequence). Written as DNA, the CDR3 is TGCAGTGCCCTCAAACGGGGCCCAGATACGCAGTATTTT. Amino acid sequence: CSALKRGPDTQYF.

This clonotype appeared a single time. A much larger clone differs from this one at a single base, so this may be a read error. The rearrangement joins TRBV6-1 to TRBJ2-7; D may be TRBD2 (6 bases). CDR1 and CDR2 (germline): MNHNS, SASEGT. The ends were cut back, 7 bases at V and 1 base at J, with 20 bases in the middle. The CDR3 is 16 residues long. CDR3 residues: CASTDSGRLASYEQYF. The CDR3 DNA reads as TGTGCCAGCACCGACAGCGGGCGCCTGGCGTCCTACGAGCAGTACTTC.

The V call is TRBV7-9, the J call TRBJ1-2; perhaps TRBD1 as D (5 bases). Germline V gene lookup returns CDR1 SEHNR and CDR2 FQNEAQ (reference sequence). Trimming took 0 bases from V and 4 from J, leaving 15 bases between them. CDR3 size: 16 residues. DNA for the CDR3: TGTGCCAGCAGCTTAGCCCGGGCCACTGGGGCCTATGGCTACACCTTC. It translates to CASSLARATGAYGYTF. Full variable domain (missing parts from reference TRBV7-9 and TRBJ1-2): DTGVSQNPRHKITKRGQNVTFRCDPISEHNRLYWYRQTLGQGPEFLTYFQNEAQLEKSRLLSDRFSAERPKGSFSTLEIQRTEQGDSAMYLCASSLARATGAYGYTFGSGTRLTVV.

A word on this clonotype: A clone one base away is much larger, so this may be a read error. The genes are TRBV7-9 and TRBJ2-5, with D tentatively TRBD1 (6 bases). Germline CDR1 and CDR2: SEHNR and FQNEAQ (reference sequence). The CDR3 is 15 amino acids. DNA for the CDR3: TGTGCCAGCAGGATCAGTTTGGACAGTCAAGAGACCCAGCACTTC. This encodes CASRISLDSQETQHF.

The chain has TRBV11-1 and TRBJ2-1, with TRBD2 identical over 8 bases. This CDR3 is built from 15 residues. Germline values: CDR1 SGHAT, CDR2 FQDESV (reference sequence). Trimming took 5 bases from V and 12 from J; bases not matched to a gene: 15. CDR3 in DNA: TGTGCCAGCAGCGTCCCGGGACTAGATATTCTGGGGCAGTTCTTC. Translation gives CASSVPGLDILGQFF.